This TCR beta chain appears in the sequencing data of a study of early T cells in non-severe SARS-CoV-2 infection (dated by TCRdb to the early 2020s). Concerning the study at large: Bulk RNA from unsorted whole blood was used for TCR sequencing, so alpha and beta chains could not be paired.

Receptor libraries were prepared by 5' RACE. Sequencing was carried out with a NextSeq 500. The TCR library protocol attached unique molecular identifiers to individual cDNA molecules to correct for sequencing error and PCR bias. TCR alpha and beta chains were both sequenced, and the abundances of alpha and beta sequences in each sample were closely correlated with each other. As for how the authors treated the data: V gene, J gene and CDR3 annotation of TCR sequences was performed with Decombinator V4. Expanded TCRs were defined as changing significantly between any two time points under a Poisson model with p below 0.0001. TCR abundances were normalised to the total number of TCRs sequenced per sample and were expressed as counts per million. TRAV1-2 paired with TRAJ12, TRAJ20 or TRAJ33 defined MAIT TCRs, while TRAV10 paired with TRAJ18 defined iNKT TCRs. A search of VDJdb, accessed on 1 November 2021, was run for TCRs annotated to CMV, EBV and SARS-CoV-2, with TCRs annotated for multiple antigens excluded. TCRdb cleaned the public reads at Q25 with fastp, built clones with MiXCR and kept in-frame beta chains. Under each unique CDR3 protein, matching rows form one entry showing the most common genes and DNA. The V and J calls were not made by the authors but by TCRdb's processing. For this sample there are 75,000 to 80,000 distinct CDR3 sequences; about 16% appear just once. Of the sample, approximately 2.6% falls within the top ten clones.

This was a case-control study nested in a cohort of healthcare workers in London, UK, who had nasopharyngeal swab PCR tests and blood samples taken every week. Healthcare workers were enrolled in the week of the UK lockdown, from 23 to 31 March 2020, and were followed every week for up to about 16 weeks. The germline V gene encodes CDR1 LGHDT and CDR2 YNNKEL (reference sequence). V is clipped by 1 base and J by 7 bases, and the sequence between their germline boundaries is 10 bases long. Including the terminal cysteine and phenylalanine, the CDR3 comprises 14 residues. Of the read, only the CDR3 DNA is kept; its 42 bases are in frame from base 1. Study-level results and caveats: Matching against VDJdb was skewed toward anti-spike CD8 responses, likely underestimated virus-specific expansions, and missed private and CD4 specificities.

A remark on this clonotype: Its specific antigen is unknown. Base qualities are not provided; no much larger clone lies one nucleotide away.

The receptor chain draws on TRBV3-1 and TRBJ1-4, with the D segment identity uncertain. This receptor was identified in an adult who was a healthcare worker with PCR-confirmed SARS-CoV-2 infection or an uninfected control (not recorded which). Sequencing was done on a sample of whole blood. Read as DNA, the sequence is TGTGCCAGCAGCCAAGGTTGGACGGGTGAAAAACTGTTTTTT. Translated, it reads CASSQGWTGEKLFF.